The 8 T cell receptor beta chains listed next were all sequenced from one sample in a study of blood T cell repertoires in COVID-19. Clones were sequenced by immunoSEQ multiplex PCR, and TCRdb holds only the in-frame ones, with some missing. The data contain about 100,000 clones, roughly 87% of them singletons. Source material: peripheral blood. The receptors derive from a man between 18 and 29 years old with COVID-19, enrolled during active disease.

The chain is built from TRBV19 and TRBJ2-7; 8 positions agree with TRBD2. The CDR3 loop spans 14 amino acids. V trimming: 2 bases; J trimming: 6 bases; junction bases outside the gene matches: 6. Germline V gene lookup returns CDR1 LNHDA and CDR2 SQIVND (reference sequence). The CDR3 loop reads CASSISAGESEQYF. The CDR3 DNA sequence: TGTGCCAGTAGTATATCAGCGGGGGAAAGCGAGCAGTACTTC.

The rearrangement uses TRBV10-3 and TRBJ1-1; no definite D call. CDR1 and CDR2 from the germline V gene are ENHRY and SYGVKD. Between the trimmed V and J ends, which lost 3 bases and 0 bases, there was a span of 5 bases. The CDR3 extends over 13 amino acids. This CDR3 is CAISDRLNTEAFF. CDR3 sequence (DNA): TGTGCCATCAGTGACAGATTGAACACTGAAGCTTTCTTT.

In DNA, the CDR3 is TGTGCCACCAGCAGAGCAAGCGGGCCCTACGAGCAGTACTTC. This sequence encodes CATSRASGPYEQYF. V and J are TRBV15 and TRBJ2-5; perhaps TRBD2 as D (6 bases). Matching the DNA end better, TRBJ2-7 makes the J call doubtful. The CDR3 extends over 14 amino acids. Germline assignment: CDR1 LNHNV and CDR2 YYDKDF (reference sequence).

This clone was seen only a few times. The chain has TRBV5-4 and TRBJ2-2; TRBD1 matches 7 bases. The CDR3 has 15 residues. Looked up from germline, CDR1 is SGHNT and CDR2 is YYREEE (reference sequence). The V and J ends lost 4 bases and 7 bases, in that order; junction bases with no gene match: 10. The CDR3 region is CASSPGVTGVGELFF. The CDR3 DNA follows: TGTGCCAGCAGCCCCGGAGTAACAGGGGTCGGGGAGCTGTTTTTT.

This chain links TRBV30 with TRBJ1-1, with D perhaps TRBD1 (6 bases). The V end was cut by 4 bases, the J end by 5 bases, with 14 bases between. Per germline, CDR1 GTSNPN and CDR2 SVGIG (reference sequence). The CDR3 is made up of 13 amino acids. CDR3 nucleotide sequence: TGTGCCTGGAATCCTGGCCAGGGGACTGAAGCTTTCTTT. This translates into CAWNPGQGTEAFF.

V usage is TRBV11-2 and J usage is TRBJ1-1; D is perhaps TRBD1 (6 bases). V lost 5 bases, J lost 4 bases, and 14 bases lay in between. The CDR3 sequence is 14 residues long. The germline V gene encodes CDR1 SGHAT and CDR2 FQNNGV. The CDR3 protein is CASSHANRATEAFF. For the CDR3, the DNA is TGTGCCAGCAGCCACGCGAACAGGGCCACTGAAGCTTTCTTT. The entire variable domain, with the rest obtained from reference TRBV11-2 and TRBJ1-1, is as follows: EAGVAQSPRYKIIEKRQSVAFWCNPISGHATLYWYQQILGQGPKLLIQFQNNGVVDDSQLPKDRFSAERLKGVDSTLKIQPAKLEDSAVYLCASSHANRATEAFFGQGTRLTVV.

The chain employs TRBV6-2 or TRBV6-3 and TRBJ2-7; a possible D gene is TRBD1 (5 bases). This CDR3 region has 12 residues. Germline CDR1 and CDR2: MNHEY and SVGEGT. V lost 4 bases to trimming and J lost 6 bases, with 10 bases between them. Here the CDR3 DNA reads TGTGCCAGCAGTTTCCAGGGTTCCGAGCAGTACTTC. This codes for CASSFQGSEQYF.

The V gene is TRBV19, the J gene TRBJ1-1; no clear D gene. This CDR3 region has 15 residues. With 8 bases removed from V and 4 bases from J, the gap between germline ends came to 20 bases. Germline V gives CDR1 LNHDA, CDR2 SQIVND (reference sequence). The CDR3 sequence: CASSPLFGGVTEAFF. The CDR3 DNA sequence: TGTGCCAGTTCCCCTCTGTTCGGAGGAGTCACTGAAGCTTTCTTT.